The T cell receptor beta chain described here comes from a study of T-cell reconstitution after alpha-beta-depleted transplantation in children. The length of the CDR3 is 18 residues. Germline-derived CDR1 and CDR2 are LGHDT and YNNKEL (reference sequence). V shed 10 bases and J shed 3 bases, with 31 bases lying between them. TCRbeta library construction was performed incorporating unique molecular identifiers. TCRdb ran MiXCR on the PCR reads and lists one entry per CDR3 protein. This table has under 140,000 distinct CDR3 sequences, under 13% appearing once. The chain carries TRBV3-1 and TRBJ2-7, with TRBD1 as a possible D gene (5 bases). The source of this sequence is a human donor who donated a stem cell graft to a child with acute lymphoblastic leukemia. Here the sequenced sample was PBMCs from the stem cell graft donor, taken from the stem cell graft. The CDR3, as DNA: TGTGCCACCTCCCAAGAATCGGAGAGAGGCAGGGCCAGCTACGAGCAGTACTTC. Amino acids: CATSQESERGRASYEQYF.